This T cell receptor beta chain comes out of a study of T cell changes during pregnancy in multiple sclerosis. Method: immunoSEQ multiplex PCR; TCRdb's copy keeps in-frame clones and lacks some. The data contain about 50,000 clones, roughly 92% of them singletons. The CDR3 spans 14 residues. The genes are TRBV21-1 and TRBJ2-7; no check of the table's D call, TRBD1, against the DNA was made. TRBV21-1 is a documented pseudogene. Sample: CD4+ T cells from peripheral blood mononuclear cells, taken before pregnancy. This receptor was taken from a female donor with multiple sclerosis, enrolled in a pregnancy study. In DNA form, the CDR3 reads TGTGCCAGCAGCAAAGAGGGACAGCCCTACGAGCAGTACTTC. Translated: CASSKEGQPYEQYF.